One and the same sample provided the 5 T cell receptor beta chains below, sequenced in a study of CD4 and CD8 cells across lung adenocarcinoma regions. Via MiXCR, TCRdb re-called the PCR reads, giving one row per CDR3 protein. The repertoire holds 16,000 or so distinct CDR3 sequences, approximately 50% seen once, with 32% in the top ten. The sample consisted of CD8+ T cells from the center of a lung tumor. The origin of the receptors is a female donor with lung adenocarcinoma. The CD4 and CD8 labels of this study may be unreliable.

The CDR3 DNA reads TGTGCCAGCAGCTTAGCGCTGTACGGCGGCTACACCTTC. This translates into CASSLALYGGYTF. The V call is TRBV7-2, the J call TRBJ1-2; D not resolved. CDR3 length: 13 residues. The germline V gene has CDR1 SGHTA and CDR2 FQGNSA. Trimming cost V 0 bases and J 8 bases, with 10 bases left between them.

V is TRBV6-5 and J is TRBJ2-5; D is undetermined. The CDR3 has 13 residues. The V gene lost 3 bases and the J gene lost 1 base, with 6 bases spanning the gap. Looked up from germline, CDR1 is MNHEY and CDR2 is SVGAGI. This CDR3 is CASSYLGQETQYF. DNA of the CDR3: TGTGCCAGCAGTTATCTGGGCCAAGAGACCCAGTACTTC.

This chain links TRBV6-1 with TRBJ2-3; maybe TRBD1 (6 bases). The J call may be in error: the DNA end matches TRBJ2-7 better. This CDR3 spans 13 amino acids. Germline V gene sequence: CDR1 MNHNS, CDR2 SASEGT. The CDR3: CASSMGDTDTQYF. In DNA, the CDR3 is TGTGCCAGCAGCATGGGGGACACAGATACGCAGTACTTC.

This clonotype occurred many times. The J gene is TRBJ2-1, the V gene TRBV5-6; D is uncertain. With 0 bases removed from V and 4 bases from J, the gap between germline ends came to 11 bases. The CDR3 has 15 residues. CDR1 and CDR2 from the germline V gene are SGHDT and YYEEEE. The CDR3 DNA follows: TGTGCCAGCAGCTTGGCCTATACTGCTTACAATGAGCAGTTCTTC. Translated, it gives CASSLAYTAYNEQFF. Complete variable domain (other parts from reference TRBV5-6 and TRBJ2-1): DAGVTQSPTHLIKTRGQQVTLRCSPKSGHDTVSWYQQALGQGPQFIFQYYEEEERQRGNFPDRFSGHQFPNYSSELNVNALLLGDSALYLCASSLAYTAYNEQFFGPGTRLTVL.

The table lists this clonotype with many counts. The chain employs TRBV12-3 or TRBV12-4 and TRBJ1-2; D might be TRBD1 (5 bases). Trimming left V 5 bases short and J 3 bases short, with 13 bases between. This CDR3 is built from 14 residues. For the CDR3, the DNA is TGTGCCAGCAGTCAAAGACAGCGGGACTATGGCTACACCTTC. Protein product: CASSQRQRDYGYTF.